These T cell receptor beta chains were read from a single sample in a study of blood T cells in healthy people across ages. TCRdb re-analysed the 5' RACE reads in MiXCR, keeping a single row per CDR3 protein. The sample gives over 700,000 distinct CDR3 sequences, around 25% of which show up once; more than 8% is in the top ten. These data were also filed under a second study, of T cells of mothers and their children.

Sequenced sample: blood. Every receptor here comes from a boy between 5 and 17 years old in good health. CDR3s include the opening cysteine and the closing phenylalanine or tryptophan. A D gene is named only where the DNA matches it firmly. Size is omitted from some rows. Given values are once, few, many or a class for expanded clones.

TRBJ1-1 | TRBV20-1 | few | NA | CSPRGTEAFF | TGCAGTCCTCGGGGCACTGAAGCTTTCTTT
TRBJ2-7 | TRBV5-1 | many | TRBD1 | CASSLVGTGSYEQYF | TGCGCCAGCAGCTTGGTTGGGACAGGGTCCTACGAGCAGTACTTC
TRBJ2-1 | TRBV7-6 | NA | TRBD2 | CASSPLSGRALDEQFF | TGTGCCAGCAGCCCTTTGAGCGGGAGGGCCTTGGATGAGCAGTTCTTC
TRBJ1-1 | TRBV20-1 | NA | TRBD1 | CSLNRGDHGEAFF | TGCAGCTTAAACAGGGGGGACCATGGTGAAGCTTTCTTT
TRBJ2-2 | TRBV20-1 | few | NA | CSARDRASIDTGELFF | TGCAGTGCTAGAGATCGGGCTAGCATTGACACCGGGGAGCTGTTTTTT
TRBJ2-3 | TRBV19 | NA | NA | CASRREGGTTDTRYF | TGTGCCAGTAGACGTGAGGGGGGTACCACAGATACGCGGTATTTT
TRBJ1-4 | TRBV20-1 | few | TRBD1 | CSAGNRGSNEKLFF | TGCAGTGCTGGGAACAGGGGGTCTAATGAAAAACTGTTTTTT
TRBJ2-1 | TRBV7-2 | many | TRBD2 | CASSLLAGGYNEQFF | TGTGCCAGCAGCCTTTTAGCGGGAGGATACAATGAGCAGTTCTTC
TRBJ2-5 | TRBV29-1 | NA | TRBD2 | CSTWEGQETQYF | TGCAGCACCTGGGAGGGCCAAGAGACCCAGTACTTC
TRBJ2-5 | TRBV5-1 | NA | TRBD2 | CASSMGTIQETQYF | TGCGCCAGCAGCATGGGGACTATCCAAGAGACCCAGTACTTC
TRBJ2-1 | TRBV7-9 | few | NA | CASSSQSSYNEQFF | TGTGCCAGCAGCTCACAAAGCTCCTACAATGAGCAGTTCTTC